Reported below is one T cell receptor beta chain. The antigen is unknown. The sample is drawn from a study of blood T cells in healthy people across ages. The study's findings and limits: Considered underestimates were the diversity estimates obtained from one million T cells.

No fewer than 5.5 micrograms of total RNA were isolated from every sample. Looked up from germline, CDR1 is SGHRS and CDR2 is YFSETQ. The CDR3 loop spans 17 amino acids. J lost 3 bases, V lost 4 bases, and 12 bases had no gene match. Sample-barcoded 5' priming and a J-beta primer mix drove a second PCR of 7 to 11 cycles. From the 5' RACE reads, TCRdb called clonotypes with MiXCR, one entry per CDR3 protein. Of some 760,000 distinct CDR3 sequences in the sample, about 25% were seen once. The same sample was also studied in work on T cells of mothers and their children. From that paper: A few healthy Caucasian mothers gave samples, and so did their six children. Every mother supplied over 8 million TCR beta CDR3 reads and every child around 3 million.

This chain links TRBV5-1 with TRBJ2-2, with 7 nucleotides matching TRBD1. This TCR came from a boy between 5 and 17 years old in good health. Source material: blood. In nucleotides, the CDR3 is TGCGCCAGCAGCCCCCGACAGGGTGGGGGCCACACCGGGGAGCTGTTTTTT. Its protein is CASSPRQGGGHTGELFF.